This record looks at one T cell receptor beta chain sequence and its context. What it binds is unknown. The data were taken from a study of T-cell reconstitution after alpha-beta-depleted transplantation in children. General observations from the study: A year post-transplant, T-cell counts and diversity derived mostly from newly produced T cells.

Between the trimmed V and J ends, which lost 1 base and 4 bases, there was a span of 7 bases. Germline CDR1 reads LGHDT; CDR2 reads YNNKEL (reference sequence). The CDR3 has 13 residues. It was with unique molecular identifiers that the TCRbeta library was prepared. TCRdb reanalysed the PCR reads using MiXCR and keeps one entry per CDR3 protein. The data show 500,000 or so distinct CDR3 sequences, roughly 11% seen once. This receptor was identified in a female patient aged 2-9 years who had a stem cell transplant for aplastic anemia, so the T cells may come from the graft donor. This specimen consisted of PBMCs, mostly from graft donor cells, obtained 180 days after TCRalphabeta/CD19-depleted stem cell transplant. The chain employs TRBV3-1 and TRBJ1-2; the D is unclear. CDR3 nucleotides: TGTGCCAGCAGCCAAGTACAGTCCTATGGCTACACCTTC. This codes for CASSQVQSYGYTF.